This T cell receptor (beta chain) was captured in a study of blood T cell repertoires in COVID-19. Germline V gene lookup returns CDR1 SEHNR and CDR2 FQNEAQ (reference sequence). The ends lost 5 bases at V and 8 bases at J; junction bases unmatched: 6. The CDR3 sequence is 15 residues long. Two consecutive negative NP/OP PCR tests, clearance, or resolved symptoms defined Cohort 3 recovery. Here immunoSEQ multiplex PCR was the method, and the copy in TCRdb shows in-frame clones only, minus some. The profile covers a few hundred thousand clones, with 85% appearing a single time and 18% taken by the ten largest.

The sequencing sample was made of PBMCs or T cells enriched from blood (not recorded which). This chain connects TRBV7-9 to TRBJ2-1; 13 bases line up with TRBD2. The sequence came from a middle-aged man who had recovered from COVID-19. The CDR3 protein is CASSLTSGGGDEQFF. The CDR3 nucleotides read TGTGCCAGCAGCCTCACTAGCGGGGGGGGCGATGAGCAGTTCTTC. Full variable domain (rest looked up from reference TRBV7-9 and TRBJ2-1): DTGVSQNPRHKITKRGQNVTFRCDPISEHNRLYWYRQTLGQGPEFLTYFQNEAQLEKSRLLSDRFSAERPKGSFSTLEIQRTEQGDSAMYLCASSLTSGGGDEQFFGPGTRLTVL.